These 19 T cell receptor beta chains came from one sample sequenced in a study of blood T cell repertoires in COVID-19. Repertoires were generated with immunoSEQ multiplex PCR, while TCRdb's copy carries only in-frame clones and drops some. The sample carries roughly 110,000 clones, 85% recorded once. Sequences were obtained from peripheral blood. The receptor set was obtained from a human donor in a cohort sampled during active COVID-19.

The chain couples TRBV7-8 to TRBJ2-7; TRBD1 matches 7 bases. The germline V gene has CDR1 SGHVS and CDR2 FQNEAQ. V lost 5 bases to trimming and J lost 1 base; unmatched junction nucleotides: 5. This CDR3 spans 14 amino acids. This CDR3 reads CASSPRQGSYEQYF. The CDR3 DNA follows: TGTGCCAGCAGCCCACGACAGGGATCCTACGAGCAGTACTTC. Drawing the rest from reference TRBV7-8 and TRBJ2-7, the complete variable domain is GAGVSQSPRYKVAKRGQDVALRCDPISGHVSLFWYQQALGQGPEFLTYFQNEAQLDKSGLPSDRFFAERPEGSVSTLKIQRTQQEDSAVYLCASSPRQGSYEQYFGPGTRLTVT.

V is TRBV18 and J is TRBJ1-2, with D maybe TRBD1 (6 bases). This CDR3 comprises 13 residues. The germline V gene has CDR1 KGHSH and CDR2 LQKENI. Between the trimmed V and J ends, which lost 4 bases and 1 base, there was a span of 7 bases. CDR3 sequence: CASSRQVNYGYTF. CDR3 DNA: TGTGCCAGCTCACGACAGGTTAACTATGGCTACACCTTC.

The gene calls are TRBV9 and TRBJ2-3; 13 nucleotides agree with TRBD2. V lost 3 bases and J lost 5; bases outside the gene matches: 6. The CDR3 has 16 amino acids. Germline CDR1 reads SGDLS; CDR2 reads YYNGEE. In DNA, the CDR3 is TGTGCCAGCAGCGCGACTAGCGGGGGGATAAAAGATACGCAGTATTTT. Its translation: CASSATSGGIKDTQYF.

V and J are TRBV30 and TRBJ2-7; D may be TRBD2 (5 bases). Germline CDR1 GTSNPN, CDR2 SVGIG (reference sequence). V was clipped by 0 bases and J by 7 bases, with 10 bases between them. There are 12 residues in the CDR3. The chain's CDR3 is CAWSVRPGEQYF. For the CDR3, the DNA is TGTGCCTGGAGTGTACGGCCGGGGGAGCAGTACTTC. Combining the CDR3 with reference TRBV30 and TRBJ2-7 gives the whole variable domain SQTIHQWPATLVQPVGSPLSLECTVEGTSNPNLYWYRQAAGRGLQLLFYSVGIGQISSEVPQNLSASRPQDRQFILSSKKLLLSDSGFYLCAWSVRPGEQYFGPGTRLTVT.

J is TRBJ2-1 and V is TRBV29-1; 7 bases are a match to TRBD1. The CDR3 has 14 residues. J was trimmed by 5 bases and V by 7 bases; bases with no gene match: 11. Germline assignment: CDR1 SQVTM and CDR2 ANQGSEA. CDR3 DNA sequence: TGCAGCGCCGATGGTGGGACAGTCAACAATGAGCAGTTCTTC. Its translation: CSADGGTVNNEQFF.

V and J are TRBV4-3 and TRBJ2-2, with 7 bases that match TRBD1. This CDR3 is 16 amino acids long. V lost 0 bases and J lost 5; bases outside the gene matches: 6. Germline V lookup: CDR1 LGHNA, CDR2 YSLEER. CDR3 DNA: TGCGCCAGCAGCCAAGATAATCCAGGGGGAACCGGGGAGCTGTTTTTT. This encodes CASSQDNPGGTGELFF.

This chain joins TRBV4-1 and TRBJ1-5; TRBD1 is a possible D gene (5 bases). Germline-derived CDR1 and CDR2 are MGHRA and YSYEKL. The CDR3 covers 15 residues. Deletions cut 1 base from V and 7 bases from J, with 14 bases between. The CDR3 nucleotides are TGCGCCAGCAGCCAAGGACGGGGGGAAGGGCAGCCCCAGCATTTT. It translates to CASSQGRGEGQPQHF.

The chain is built from TRBV6-5 and TRBJ2-7, with D possibly TRBD1 on 6 matching bases. Germline V lookup: CDR1 MNHEY, CDR2 SVGAGI. The V and J ends lost 6 bases and 4 bases respectively, with 16 bases between them. This CDR3 contains 14 residues. The DNA of the CDR3 is TGTGCCAGCAGCCGCGGCAGGGGAAAATACGAGCAGTACTTC. Protein sequence: CASSRGRGKYEQYF.

This clone has a single count. The chain has TRBV19 and TRBJ2-7, with D perhaps TRBD2 (5 bases). V was clipped by 4 bases and J by 0 bases, with 13 bases between them. CDR3 length equals 15 residues. The V gene's germline CDR1 is LNHDA and CDR2 SQIVND (reference sequence). CDR3 bases: TGTGCCAGTAGTACACTACCGGGGTTCTCCTACGAGCAGTACTTC. Its protein is CASSTLPGFSYEQYF.

This chain links TRBV5-6 with TRBJ2-7; 14 positions agree with TRBD2. V trimming: 4 bases; J trimming: 6 bases; junction bases outside the gene matches: 9. The CDR3 extends over 16 amino acids. CDR1 is SGHDT and CDR2 is YYEEEE in the germline V gene. The CDR3 loop is CASSRRGTSGGGEQYF. DNA for the CDR3: TGTGCCAGCAGCCGGCGTGGGACTAGCGGGGGCGGCGAGCAGTACTTC.

The CDR3, as DNA: TGTGCCAGCAGCTCTCGACCTAAGGCGGGGGGTAATGAGCAGTTCTTC. Amino acids: CASSSRPKAGGNEQFF. The rearrangement joins TRBV9 to TRBJ2-1; 8 nucleotides agree with TRBD2. Germline CDR1 and CDR2: SGDLS and YYNGEE. This CDR3 has 16 amino acids. The V segment lost 4 bases and the J segment 7 bases; nucleotides outside the gene matches: 13. The whole variable domain, remainder taken from reference TRBV9 and TRBJ2-1, is DSGVTQTPKHLITATGQRVTLRCSPRSGDLSVYWYQQSLDQGLQFLIQYYNGEERAKGNILERFSAQQFPDLHSELNLSSLELGDSALYFCASSSRPKAGGNEQFFGPGTRLTVL.

The CDR3 nucleotides are TGCGCCAGCAGCGTCACAGGTGCAGATACGCAGTATTTT. This encodes CASSVTGADTQYF. The V and J genes are TRBV5-1 and TRBJ2-3; possible D gene TRBD1, 5 bases. V lost 4 bases and J 4 bases, leaving 10 bases between the germline ends. Germline V CDR1 and CDR2: SGHRS, YFSETQ. The CDR3 has 13 residues.

The V and J genes are TRBV6-5 and TRBJ1-1; 7 nucleotides align to TRBD1. V gave up 10 bases and J gave up 4 bases; unmatched junction bases: 6. Germline loops: CDR1 MNHEY, CDR2 SVGAGI. This CDR3 is 12 amino acids long. CDR3 in DNA: TGTGCCATCGACAGGGTGCTCACTGAAGCTTTCTTT. This translates into CAIDRVLTEAFF.

For the CDR3, the DNA is TGTGCCAGCAGTTACCTGCCAGGGACAATGGAGCAGTACTTC. This sequence encodes CASSYLPGTMEQYF. The chain uses TRBV6-2 or TRBV6-3 and TRBJ2-7, with TRBD1 as a possible D gene (6 bases). The CDR3 runs 14 residues. The germline V and J ends were trimmed by 2 bases and 7 bases, with 15 bases remaining between them. Per the germline V gene, CDR1 is MNHEY and CDR2 is SVGEGT.

V usage is TRBV9 and J usage is TRBJ2-1; 9 bases agree with TRBD1. With 2 bases clipped from V and 8 bases from J, the junction kept 11 bases outside the gene matches. Germline V gives CDR1 SGDLS, CDR2 YYNGEE. The CDR3 runs 16 residues. Written as DNA, the CDR3 is TGTGCCAGCAGCGTGCCCGGGACAGGGAATGAGGATGAGCAGTTCTTC. Its protein is CASSVPGTGNEDEQFF.

The rearrangement links TRBV15 to TRBJ2-6; TRBD2 is a possible D gene (6 bases). The V end was cut by 8 bases, the J end by 0 bases, with 14 bases between. Germline V gene sequence: CDR1 LNHNV, CDR2 YYDKDF (reference sequence). The length of the CDR3 is 16 residues. Here the CDR3 DNA reads TGTGCCACCGGGCCGGGACTCGACTCTGGGGCCAACGTCCTGACTTTC. Translated: CATGPGLDSGANVLTF.

The V gene is TRBV2, the J gene TRBJ1-1, with 8 bases aligning to TRBD1. CDR1 SNHLY and CDR2 FYNNEI come from the germline V gene. The CDR3 runs 14 residues. After removal of 3 bases from V and 8 bases from J, the junction contained 8 bases not matched to a gene. The DNA of the CDR3 is TGTGCCAGCAGTGAGCTGGTGGACAGGGCCGAAGCTTTCTTT. Its protein is CASSELVDRAEAFF.

Details on this clone: One end of the junction is discordant with germline, which a read error may explain. The V gene is TRBV6-2 or TRBV6-3, the J gene TRBJ2-7; 8 bases agree with TRBD1. This CDR3 contains 15 residues. Germline CDR1 is MNHEY and CDR2 is SVGEGT. The CDR3 sequence: CASSNSDRGWDEQYF. The CDR3 region has the DNA TGTGCCAGCAGTAACTCCGACAGGGGATGGGACGAGCAGTACTTC.

V is TRBV6-5 and J is TRBJ1-6, with TRBD1 as a possible D gene (6 bases). The CDR3 consists of 13 residues. Germline-derived CDR1 and CDR2 are MNHEY and SVGAGI. Trimming took 2 bases from V and 9 from J, leaving 8 bases between them. The CDR3 DNA follows: TGTGCCAGCAGTTACGCCAGGGGTTCACCCCTCCACTTT. Translation gives CASSYARGSPLHF.